Below are 25 T cell receptor beta chains sequenced from a single sample in a study of blood T cell repertoires in COVID-19. Some clones are missing from TCRdb's copy, which holds only in-frame ones; the method was immunoSEQ multiplex PCR. The data hold about 180,000 clones, with 88% observed a single time. Input material: PBMCs or T cells enriched from blood (not recorded which). These receptors were taken from a woman aged 18-29 years who had recovered from COVID-19.

The rearrangement joins TRBV7-2 to TRBJ2-1; 9 bases match TRBD2. Germline V gene sequence: CDR1 SGHTA, CDR2 FQGNSA. Trimming cost V 2 bases and J 7 bases; bases outside gene matches: 6. CDR3 length: 15 amino acids. The DNA of the CDR3 is TGTGCCAGCAGCTTATCCTCTAGCGGGACAAATGAGCAGTTCTTC. Translation gives CASSLSSSGTNEQFF. Variable domain in full (rest from reference TRBV7-2 and TRBJ2-1): GAGVSQSPSNKVTEKGKDVELRCDPISGHTALYWYRQSLGQGLEFLIYFQGNSAPDKSGLPSDRFSAERTGGSVSTLTIQRTQQEDSAVYLCASSLSSSGTNEQFFGPGTRLTVL.

This clone has only a few counts. The chain links TRBV3-1 (or the pseudogene TRBV3-2) to TRBJ1-5; 9 nucleotides align to TRBD1. The trim removed 5 bases at V and 3 bases at J, leaving 5 bases unmatched. This CDR3 spans 15 amino acids. The germline gives CDR1 LGHDT, CDR2 YNNKEL (reference sequence). This CDR3 is CASSSRTGANQPQHF. CDR3 DNA: TGTGCCAGCAGCTCCCGGACAGGGGCCAATCAGCCCCAGCATTTT.

This sequence joins TRBV19 and TRBJ2-7, with 7 bases that match TRBD2. The CDR3 is made up of 14 amino acids. Germline CDR1 reads LNHDA; CDR2 reads SQIVND (reference sequence). With 3 bases clipped from V and 2 bases from J, the junction kept 4 bases outside the gene matches. The CDR3 region has the DNA TGTGCCAGTAGTATCCGCGCGGGGGCCTACGAGCAGTACTTC. Amino acids: CASSIRAGAYEQYF.

V and J are TRBV5-4 and TRBJ2-5; a weak D match, TRBD2 (6 bases). In germline, CDR1 is SGHNT, CDR2 YYREEE (reference sequence). V was cut by 1 base and J by 3 bases, with 10 bases left in between. This CDR3 comprises 14 residues. The CDR3 sequence is CASSLFIAEETQYF. CDR3 DNA sequence: TGTGCCAGCAGCTTGTTTATAGCGGAAGAGACCCAGTACTTC.

This rearrangement joins TRBV28 to TRBJ2-1; no firm D call. Between the trimmed V and J ends, which lost 8 bases and 1 base, there was a span of 15 bases. Germline-derived CDR1 and CDR2 are MDHEN and SYDVKM. The CDR3 covers 15 residues. The CDR3 loop reads CASFPSAVSYNEQFF. CDR3 DNA: TGTGCCAGCTTCCCTTCGGCGGTGTCCTACAATGAGCAGTTCTTC.

V gene TRBV30 combines with J gene TRBJ1-3, with TRBD1 identical over 7 bases. Trimming removed 0 bases from V and 0 bases from J; junction bases left unmatched: 8. Germline CDR1 reads GTSNPN; CDR2 reads SVGIG (reference sequence). The CDR3 spans 17 residues. In nucleotides, the CDR3 is TGTGCCTGGAGTGTACGACAGGGACCGAGCTCTGGAAACACCATATATTTT. Translated: CAWSVRQGPSSGNTIYF.

J is TRBJ1-1 and V is TRBV30, with 8 bases fitting TRBD1. Trimming removed 4 bases from V and 6 bases from J; junction bases left unmatched: 4. Per the germline V gene, CDR1 is GTSNPN and CDR2 is SVGIG (reference sequence). The CDR3 totals 12 residues. The CDR3 region is CAWNPQGAEAFF. CDR3 nucleotides: TGTGCCTGGAACCCACAGGGGGCTGAAGCTTTCTTT.

The J gene is TRBJ1-3, the V gene TRBV18; D gene ambiguous. Trimming left V 7 bases short and J 0 bases short, with 10 bases between. Germline V gene lookup returns CDR1 KGHSH and CDR2 LQKENI. The CDR3 has 14 residues. CDR3: CASFRRSSGNTIYF. The CDR3 DNA is TGTGCCAGCTTTCGACGGAGCTCTGGAAACACCATATATTTT.

The chain combines TRBV6-5 with TRBJ2-1; 7 bases match TRBD1. J gave up 5 bases and V 4 bases, and 8 bases lay outside the gene matches. Looked up from germline, CDR1 is MNHEY and CDR2 is SVGAGI. The CDR3 spans 15 residues. The CDR3 sequence is CASSSRKDRDNEQFF. The CDR3 DNA reads TGTGCCAGCAGTTCACGAAAAGACAGGGACAATGAGCAGTTCTTC.

The chain recombines TRBV4-3 with TRBJ2-1; D gene unclear. The CDR3 covers 15 residues. Per the germline V gene, CDR1 is LGHNA and CDR2 is YSLEER. V was cut by 1 base and J by 5 bases, with 12 bases left in between. The CDR3 DNA sequence: TGCGCCAGCAGCCAAGGTTTCCGGGTCCACAATGAGCAGTTCTTC. Translated: CASSQGFRVHNEQFF.

The J gene is TRBJ1-4, the V gene TRBV7-2, with D perhaps matching TRBD1 (5 bases). V gave up 0 bases and J gave up 5 bases, with 13 bases separating them. This CDR3 is built from 16 residues. Germline CDR1 and CDR2: SGHTA and FQGNSA. CDR3 residues: CASSLALGTANEKLFF. The DNA for the CDR3 is TGTGCCAGCAGCTTAGCCCTCGGGACTGCAAATGAAAAACTGTTTTTT.

This sequence joins TRBV19 and TRBJ2-2; 9 nucleotides align to TRBD1. J lost 6 bases, V lost 9 bases, and 11 bases had no gene match. The CDR3 loop spans 15 amino acids. CDR1 is LNHDA, CDR2 SQIVND, per germline (reference sequence). CDR3: CASSRDREAAGELFF. In DNA form, the CDR3 reads TGTGCCAGCTCCAGGGACAGGGAGGCGGCCGGGGAGCTGTTTTTT. Complete variable domain (other parts from reference TRBV19 and TRBJ2-2): DGGITQSPKYLFRKEGQNVTLSCEQNLNHDAMYWYRQDPGQGLRLIYYSQIVNDFQKGDIAEGYSVSREKKESFPLTVTSAQKNPTAFYLCASSRDREAAGELFFGEGSRLTVL.

The chain is built from TRBV28 and TRBJ2-7; TRBD2 is a possible D gene (5 bases). V lost 2 bases and J 3 bases, leaving 11 bases between the germline ends. Germline-derived CDR1 and CDR2 are MDHEN and SYDVKM. The CDR3 length is 14 residues. The CDR3 reads CASSLLGGDYEQYF. The CDR3 coding sequence is TGTGCCAGCAGTTTACTAGGAGGAGACTACGAGCAGTACTTC.

This rearrangement joins TRBV7-2 to TRBJ2-5; D is uncertain. V was shortened by 8 bases and J by 1 base, with 11 bases between the two germline ends. Germline loops: CDR1 SGHTA, CDR2 FQGNSA. The CDR3 is 13 residues long. The CDR3: CASGVQVQETQYF. In DNA, the CDR3 is TGTGCCAGCGGCGTCCAGGTCCAAGAGACCCAGTACTTC.

This clone was observed once. This chain joins TRBV28 and TRBJ2-1; 8 nucleotides align to TRBD2. CDR3 length: 15 residues. The germline V gene has CDR1 MDHEN and CDR2 SYDVKM. V gave up 6 bases and J gave up 7 bases; unmatched junction bases: 11. The CDR3 reads CASRGRLAGVNEQFF. The CDR3 DNA reads as TGTGCCAGCAGGGGGCGGCTAGCGGGTGTAAATGAGCAGTTCTTC.

The rearrangement links TRBV5-4 to TRBJ1-6; D is unresolved. In germline, CDR1 is SGHNT, CDR2 YYREEE (reference sequence). The ends were cut back, 2 bases at V and 0 bases at J, with 6 bases in the middle. CDR3 size: 15 residues. The CDR3 region is CASSLRSSYNSPLHF. CDR3 DNA sequence: TGTGCCAGCAGCTTAAGGAGCTCCTATAATTCACCCCTCCACTTT.

This rearrangement joins TRBV28 to TRBJ1-1, with a weak D call TRBD1 (5 bases). The V end lost 3 bases, the J end lost 8 bases, and 16 bases lay between the germline ends. CDR3 length: 14 amino acids. The germline V gene encodes CDR1 MDHEN and CDR2 SYDVKM. As DNA, the CDR3 is TGTGCCAGCAGTTTCTTAGGGGTTACACCCGAAGCTTTCTTT. Encoded protein: CASSFLGVTPEAFF.

J is TRBJ1-1 and V is TRBV18, with 8 nucleotides matching TRBD1. Germline V gene sequence: CDR1 KGHSH, CDR2 LQKENI. The CDR3 contains 16 residues. Trimming took 5 bases from V and 1 from J; bases not matched to a gene: 9. Here the CDR3 DNA reads TGTGCCAGCTCAAGGATCCAGGGGGCGCAGAACACTGAAGCTTTCTTT. This encodes CASSRIQGAQNTEAFF.

The rearrangement links TRBV5-1 to TRBJ1-1; the D gene is possibly TRBD1 (5 bases). The CDR3 is 13 residues long. CDR1 is SGHRS, CDR2 YFSETQ, per germline. Trimming took off 3 bases at V and 5 bases at J, with 11 bases between the two ends. The CDR3, as DNA: TGCGCCAGCAGCTCTAGGGGTAGTACTGAAGCTTTCTTT. As protein: CASSSRGSTEAFF.

V gene TRBV5-1 combines with J gene TRBJ1-2; D is unresolved. The germline V gene encodes CDR1 SGHRS and CDR2 YFSETQ. V lost 4 bases and J lost 4, with 14 bases in between. The CDR3 is 14 amino acids. DNA for the CDR3: TGCGCCAGCAGCACCCAGCCGGGTACCTATGGCTACACCTTC. Protein product: CASSTQPGTYGYTF.

The genes are TRBV3-1 (or the pseudogene TRBV3-2) and TRBJ1-6, with D possibly TRBD1 on 5 matching bases. Per the germline V gene, CDR1 is LGHDT and CDR2 is YNNKEL (reference sequence). The V end was cut by 0 bases, the J end by 9 bases, with 18 bases between. This CDR3 region has 17 residues. The CDR3 spells CASSQERISGGGSPLHF. The CDR3 DNA reads as TGTGCCAGCAGCCAAGAAAGGATTTCCGGGGGAGGTTCACCCCTCCACTTT.

A single count supports this clone. The rearrangement links TRBV6-5 to TRBJ1-2; D not resolved. The ends were cut back, 6 bases at V and 6 bases at J, with 11 bases in the middle. Germline V gene sequence: CDR1 MNHEY, CDR2 SVGAGI. The CDR3 is 12 residues long. CDR3 DNA sequence: TGTGCCAGCAGCCGGGGTAAGGATGGCTACACCTTC. This codes for CASSRGKDGYTF.

The CDR3 reads CASSESQGAGYGYTF. Written as DNA, the CDR3 is TGTGCCAGCAGTGAGTCTCAGGGGGCGGGATATGGCTACACCTTC. The chain has TRBV6-1 and TRBJ1-2; 8 nucleotides align to TRBD1. The V gene end was trimmed by 3 bases and the J gene end by 5 bases; junction bases not matched to a gene: 8. This CDR3 is 15 amino acids long. CDR1 is MNHNS and CDR2 is SASEGT in the germline V gene.

This clone was seen more than once but under ten times. The CDR3 sequence: CASSLYEGRGYTF. In DNA, the CDR3 is TGTGCCAGCAGTTTATATGAAGGGAGAGGCTACACCTTC. The V gene is TRBV28, the J gene TRBJ1-2; the D is unclear. This CDR3 is 13 amino acids long. Trimming cost V 1 base and J 8 bases, with 11 bases left between them. Per the germline V gene, CDR1 is MDHEN and CDR2 is SYDVKM.

This clone was seen a single time. This chain connects TRBV7-3 to TRBJ2-7, with D possibly being TRBD2 (7 bases). From germline, CDR1 is SGHTA and CDR2 FQGTGA. The CDR3 covers 15 residues. The V end was cut by 1 base, the J end by 5 bases, with 15 bases between. In DNA form, the CDR3 reads TGTGCCAGCAGCTTAAGGGGGGGCCTAGCCAACGAGCAGTACTTC. Protein: CASSLRGGLANEQYF.